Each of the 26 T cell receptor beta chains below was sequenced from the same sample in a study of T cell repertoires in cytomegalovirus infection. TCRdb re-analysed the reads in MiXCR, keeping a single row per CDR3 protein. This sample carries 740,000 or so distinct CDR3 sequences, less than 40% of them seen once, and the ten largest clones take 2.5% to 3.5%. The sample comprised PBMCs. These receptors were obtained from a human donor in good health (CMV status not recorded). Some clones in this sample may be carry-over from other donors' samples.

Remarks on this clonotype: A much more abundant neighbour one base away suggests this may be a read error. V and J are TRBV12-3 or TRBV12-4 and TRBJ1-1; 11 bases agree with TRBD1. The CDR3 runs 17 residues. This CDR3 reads CDSSSRDRGKDNTEAFF. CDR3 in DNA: TGTGACAGCAGTTCCCGGGACAGGGGGAAGGATAACACTGAAGCTTTCTTT.

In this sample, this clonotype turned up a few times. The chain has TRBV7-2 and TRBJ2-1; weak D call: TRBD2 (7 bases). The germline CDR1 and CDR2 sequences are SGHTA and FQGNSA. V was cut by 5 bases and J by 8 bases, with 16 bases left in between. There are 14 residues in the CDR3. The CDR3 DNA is TGTGCCAGCAGCAAAAGGGGGGGATTGTATGAGCAGTTCTTC. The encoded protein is CASSKRGGLYEQFF.

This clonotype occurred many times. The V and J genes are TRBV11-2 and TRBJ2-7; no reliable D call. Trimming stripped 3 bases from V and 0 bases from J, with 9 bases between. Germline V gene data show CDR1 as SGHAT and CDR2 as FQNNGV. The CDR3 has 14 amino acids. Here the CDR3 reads CASSLAAASYEQYF. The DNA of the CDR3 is TGTGCCAGCAGCTTGGCAGCAGCCTCCTACGAGCAGTACTTC.

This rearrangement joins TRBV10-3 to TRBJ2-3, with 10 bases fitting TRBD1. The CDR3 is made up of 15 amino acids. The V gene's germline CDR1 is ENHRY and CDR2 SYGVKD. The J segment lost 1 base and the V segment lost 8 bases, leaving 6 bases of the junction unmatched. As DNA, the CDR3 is TGTGCCATCCTCCGTGGGACAGGGGGCACAGATACGCAGTATTTT. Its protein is CAILRGTGGTDTQYF.

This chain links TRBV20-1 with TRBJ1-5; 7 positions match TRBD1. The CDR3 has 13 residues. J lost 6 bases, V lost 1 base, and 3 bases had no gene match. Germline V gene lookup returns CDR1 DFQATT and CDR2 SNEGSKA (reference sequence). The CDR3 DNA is TGCAGTGCTAGAGGACAGGGAAGTCAGCCCCAGCATTTT. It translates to CSARGQGSQPQHF.

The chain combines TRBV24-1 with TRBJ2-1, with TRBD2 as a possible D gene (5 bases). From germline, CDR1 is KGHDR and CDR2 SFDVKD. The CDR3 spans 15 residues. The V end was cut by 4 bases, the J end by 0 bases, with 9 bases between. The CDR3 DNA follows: TGTGCCACCAGTGACAGCGGAATCTCCTACAATGAGCAGTTCTTC. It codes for CATSDSGISYNEQFF.

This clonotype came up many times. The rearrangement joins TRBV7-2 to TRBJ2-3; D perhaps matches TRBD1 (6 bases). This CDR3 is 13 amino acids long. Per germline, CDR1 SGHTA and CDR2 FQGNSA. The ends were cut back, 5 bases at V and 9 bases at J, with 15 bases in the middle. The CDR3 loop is CASSNRASPTQYF. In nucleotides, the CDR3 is TGTGCCAGCAGCAACAGGGCAAGCCCCACGCAGTATTTT.

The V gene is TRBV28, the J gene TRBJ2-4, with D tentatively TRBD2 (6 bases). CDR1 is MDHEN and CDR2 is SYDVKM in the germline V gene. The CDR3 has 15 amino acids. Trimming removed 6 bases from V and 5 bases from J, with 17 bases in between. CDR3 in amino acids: CASSLPRGLENIQYF. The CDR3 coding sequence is TGTGCCAGCAGCCTACCTCGGGGACTCGAAAACATTCAGTACTTC.

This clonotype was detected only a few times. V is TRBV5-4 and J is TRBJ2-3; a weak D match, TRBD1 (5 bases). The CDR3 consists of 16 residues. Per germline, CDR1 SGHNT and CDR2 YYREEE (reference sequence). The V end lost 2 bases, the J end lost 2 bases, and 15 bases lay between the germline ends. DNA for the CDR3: TGTGCCAGCAGCTTAGCAGGGTCAACCGTCACAGATACGCAGTATTTT. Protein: CASSLAGSTVTDTQYF. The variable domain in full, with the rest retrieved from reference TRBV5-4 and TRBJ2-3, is ETGVTQSPTHLIKTRGQQVTLRCSSQSGHNTVSWYQQALGQGPQFIFQYYREEENGRGNFPPRFSGLQFPNYSSELNVNALELDDSALYLCASSLAGSTVTDTQYFGPGTRLTVL.

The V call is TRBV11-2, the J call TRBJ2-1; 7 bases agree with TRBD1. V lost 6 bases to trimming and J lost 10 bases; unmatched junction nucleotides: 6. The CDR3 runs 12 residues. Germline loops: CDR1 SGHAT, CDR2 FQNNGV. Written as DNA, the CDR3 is TGTGCCAGCAGACTACAGGGGAGCGAGCAGTTCTTC. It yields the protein CASRLQGSEQFF.

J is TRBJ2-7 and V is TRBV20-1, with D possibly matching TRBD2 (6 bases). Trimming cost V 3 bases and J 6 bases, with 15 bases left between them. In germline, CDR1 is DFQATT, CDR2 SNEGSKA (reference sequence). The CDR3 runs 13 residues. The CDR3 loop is CSASPRRRGEQYF. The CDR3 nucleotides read TGCAGTGCTAGCCCCCGGAGGAGGGGCGAGCAGTACTTC.

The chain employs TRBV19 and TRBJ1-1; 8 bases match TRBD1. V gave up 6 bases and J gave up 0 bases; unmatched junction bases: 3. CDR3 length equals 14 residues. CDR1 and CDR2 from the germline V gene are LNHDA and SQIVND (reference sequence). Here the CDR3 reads CASRTTGVNTEAFF. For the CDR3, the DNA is TGTGCCAGTAGAACGACAGGGGTGAACACTGAAGCTTTCTTT.

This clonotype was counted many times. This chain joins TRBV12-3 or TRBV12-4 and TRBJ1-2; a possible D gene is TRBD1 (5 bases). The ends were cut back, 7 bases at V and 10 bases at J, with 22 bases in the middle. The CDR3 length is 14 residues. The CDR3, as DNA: TGTGCCAGCATTTTCTCTGCAGGGTGGAATGACTACACCTTC. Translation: CASIFSAGWNDYTF.

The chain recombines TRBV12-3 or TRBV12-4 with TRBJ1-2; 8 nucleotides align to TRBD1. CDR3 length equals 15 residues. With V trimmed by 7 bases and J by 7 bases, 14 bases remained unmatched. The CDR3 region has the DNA TGTGCCAGCATCGTCAGGGGGCGCGGTTTGGCTGGCTACACCTTC. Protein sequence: CASIVRGRGLAGYTF.

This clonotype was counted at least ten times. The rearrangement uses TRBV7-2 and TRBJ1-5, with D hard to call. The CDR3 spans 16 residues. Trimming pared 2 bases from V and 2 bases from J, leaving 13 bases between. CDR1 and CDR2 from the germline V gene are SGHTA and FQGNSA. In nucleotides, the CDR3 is TGTGCCAGCAGCTTATACCCCGGGCGAGGCAATCAGCCCCAGCATTTT. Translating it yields CASSLYPGRGNQPQHF.

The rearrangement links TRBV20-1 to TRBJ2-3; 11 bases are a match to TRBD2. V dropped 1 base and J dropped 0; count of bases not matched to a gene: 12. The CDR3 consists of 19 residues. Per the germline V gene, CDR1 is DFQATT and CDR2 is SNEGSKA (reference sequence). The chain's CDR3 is CSARVIGLAGGPSTDTQYF. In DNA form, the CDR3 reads TGCAGTGCTAGAGTAATTGGCCTAGCGGGGGGACCCAGCACAGATACGCAGTATTTT.

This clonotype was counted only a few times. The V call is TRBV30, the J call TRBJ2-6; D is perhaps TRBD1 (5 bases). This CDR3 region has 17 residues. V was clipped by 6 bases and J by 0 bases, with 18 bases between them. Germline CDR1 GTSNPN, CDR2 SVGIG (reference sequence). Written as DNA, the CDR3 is TGTGCCTGCCAGTTCGGGCAGGGAAGCTCTGGGGCCAACGTCCTGACTTTC. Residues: CACQFGQGSSGANVLTF.

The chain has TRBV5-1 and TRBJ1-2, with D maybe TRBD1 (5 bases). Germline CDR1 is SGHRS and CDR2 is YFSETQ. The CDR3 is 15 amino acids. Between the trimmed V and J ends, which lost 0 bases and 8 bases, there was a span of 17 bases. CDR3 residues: CASSLAASGKGGYTF. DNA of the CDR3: TGCGCCAGCAGCTTGGCCGCCTCAGGGAAGGGGGGCTACACCTTC.

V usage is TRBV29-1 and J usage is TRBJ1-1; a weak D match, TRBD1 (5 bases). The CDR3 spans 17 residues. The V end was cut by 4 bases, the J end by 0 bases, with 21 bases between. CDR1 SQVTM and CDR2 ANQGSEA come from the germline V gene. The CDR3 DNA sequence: TGCAGCGTTGTAATTATAGGGTTAGGGACGGTGAACACTGAAGCTTTCTTT. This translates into CSVVIIGLGTVNTEAFF.

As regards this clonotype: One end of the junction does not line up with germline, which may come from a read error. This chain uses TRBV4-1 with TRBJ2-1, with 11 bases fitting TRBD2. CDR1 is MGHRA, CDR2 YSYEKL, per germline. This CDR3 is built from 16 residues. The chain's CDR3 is CSSSQDSSGRPDEQFF. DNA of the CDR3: TGCTCCAGCAGCCAAGATTCTAGCGGGAGGCCAGATGAGCAGTTCTTC.

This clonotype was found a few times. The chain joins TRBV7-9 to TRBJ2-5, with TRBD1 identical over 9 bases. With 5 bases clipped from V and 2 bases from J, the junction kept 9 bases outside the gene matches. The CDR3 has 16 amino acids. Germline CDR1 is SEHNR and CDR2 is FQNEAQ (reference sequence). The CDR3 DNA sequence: TGTGCCAGCAGCCTCCGCCTAGACAGGGGGCAAGAGACCCAGTACTTC. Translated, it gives CASSLRLDRGQETQYF.

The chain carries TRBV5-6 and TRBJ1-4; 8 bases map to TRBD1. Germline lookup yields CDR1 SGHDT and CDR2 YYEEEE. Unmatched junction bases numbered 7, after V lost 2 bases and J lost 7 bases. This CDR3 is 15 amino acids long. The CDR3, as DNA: TGTGCCAGCAGCTTAGGACAGGGCATCGGTGAAAAACTGTTTTTT. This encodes CASSLGQGIGEKLFF.

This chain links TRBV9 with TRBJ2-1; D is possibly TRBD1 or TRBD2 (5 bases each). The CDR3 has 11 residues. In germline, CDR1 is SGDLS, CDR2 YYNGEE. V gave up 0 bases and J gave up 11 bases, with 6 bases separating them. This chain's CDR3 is CASSVEGQQFF. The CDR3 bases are TGTGCCAGCAGCGTAGAGGGACAGCAGTTCTTC.

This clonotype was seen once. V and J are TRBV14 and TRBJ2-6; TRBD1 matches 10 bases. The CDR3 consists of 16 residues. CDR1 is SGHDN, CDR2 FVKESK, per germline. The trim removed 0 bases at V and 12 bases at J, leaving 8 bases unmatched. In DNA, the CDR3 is TGTGCCAGCAGCCAAGAGAGGGTCCGGGACAGGGGCGTCCTGACTTTC. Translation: CASSQERVRDRGVLTF.

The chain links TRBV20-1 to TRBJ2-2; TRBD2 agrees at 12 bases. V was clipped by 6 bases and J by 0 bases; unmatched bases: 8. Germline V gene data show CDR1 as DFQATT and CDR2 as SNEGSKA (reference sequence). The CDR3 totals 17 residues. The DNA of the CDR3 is TGCAGTGCCTCCGGACTAGCGGGGAGCTCGAACACCGGGGAGCTGTTTTTT. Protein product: CSASGLAGSSNTGELFF.

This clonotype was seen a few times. The CDR3 region has the DNA TGTGCCAGCAACTCCCTTCGACTAGAAACGGTTTACAATGAGCAGTTCTTC. Protein: CASNSLRLETVYNEQFF. The chain links TRBV11-2 to TRBJ2-1, with D perhaps matching TRBD2 (6 bases). There are 17 residues in the CDR3. The V gene's germline CDR1 is SGHAT and CDR2 FQNNGV. V was shortened by 7 bases and J by 4 bases, with 23 bases between the two germline ends.